The 21 T cell receptor beta chains below were found in one sample sequenced in a study of cytomegalovirus exposure and HLA in healthy donors. A multiplex PCR was run with 60 Vbeta primers and 13 Jbeta primers. Profiled with immunoSEQ multiplex PCR; TCRdb holds only in-frame clones, not every one. This table holds about 82,000 clones, roughly 80% found once. Sequencing was done on a sample of PBMCs. All receptors derive from a human donor in good health.

J is TRBJ2-1 and V is TRBV5-5, with TRBD2 identical over 8 bases. Germline V gene lookup returns CDR1 SGHKS and CDR2 YYEKEE (reference sequence). There are 15 residues in the CDR3. V gave up 3 bases and J gave up 0 bases; unmatched junction bases: 2. The CDR3 loop reads CASSSGTSSYNEQFF. The CDR3 nucleotides read TGTGCCAGCAGCTCCGGGACTAGCTCCTACAATGAGCAGTTCTTC.

The CDR3 spells CASSQDSRLNYGYTF. The CDR3 nucleotides read TGTGCCAGCAGCCAAGACTCGCGGCTCAACTATGGCTACACCTTC. This chain links TRBV14 with TRBJ1-2; D is uncertain. The CDR3 is 15 residues long. Germline V gene lookup returns CDR1 SGHDN and CDR2 FVKESK. V lost 0 bases, J lost 2 bases, and 10 bases lay in between.

In this sample, this clone turned up a few times. This sequence joins TRBV19 and TRBJ1-1; 9 positions agree with TRBD1. The CDR3 sequence is 12 residues long. J gave up 5 bases and V 6 bases, and 1 base lay outside the gene matches. CDR1 is LNHDA and CDR2 is SQIVND in the germline V gene (reference sequence). CDR3 amino acids: CASRDRGTEAFF. CDR3 DNA sequence: TGTGCCAGTAGAGACAGGGGGACTGAAGCTTTCTTT.

This chain connects TRBV5-4 to TRBJ1-1, with D possibly being TRBD1 (6 bases). Germline CDR1 and CDR2: SGHNT and YYREEE (reference sequence). Trimming cost V 2 bases and J 4 bases, with 15 bases left between them. This CDR3 comprises 15 residues. The CDR3 protein is CASSLGGREGTEAFF. The CDR3 DNA reads as TGTGCCAGCAGCTTAGGGGGGAGGGAGGGCACTGAAGCTTTCTTT. The full variable domain, with the rest looked up from reference TRBV5-4 and TRBJ1-1, is ETGVTQSPTHLIKTRGQQVTLRCSSQSGHNTVSWYQQALGQGPQFIFQYYREEENGRGNFPPRFSGLQFPNYSSELNVNALELDDSALYLCASSLGGREGTEAFFGQGTRLTVV.

This clone has only a few counts. This rearrangement joins TRBV6-1 to TRBJ2-6; 7 bases are shared with TRBD1. With V trimmed by 2 bases and J by 2 bases, 0 bases remained unmatched. Germline assignment: CDR1 MNHNS and CDR2 SASEGT. This CDR3 has 15 amino acids. CDR3 protein: CASSEQGAGANVLTF. CDR3 nucleotide sequence: TGTGCCAGCAGTGAACAGGGGGCTGGGGCCAACGTCCTGACTTTC.

This sequence joins TRBV5-6 and TRBJ2-7; tentatively, D is TRBD1 (5 bases). Germline V gene sequence: CDR1 SGHDT, CDR2 YYEEEE. With 2 bases removed from V and 3 bases from J, the gap between germline ends came to 9 bases. The CDR3 is made up of 13 amino acids. The CDR3 here is CASSFAGLYEQYF. The CDR3, as DNA: TGTGCCAGCAGCTTTGCAGGGCTCTACGAGCAGTACTTC.

CDR3 coding DNA: TGCAGCGTACGGAGGAGGGAGGGTACGAGTAATGAGCAGTTCTTC. It encodes CSVRRREGTSNEQFF. The rearrangement uses TRBV29-1 and TRBJ2-1; 7 bases line up with TRBD2. The germline gives CDR1 SQVTM, CDR2 ANQGSEA. V shed 6 bases, J shed 7 bases, and the junction held 15 bases outside the gene matches. The CDR3 totals 15 residues.

The chain links TRBV19 to TRBJ2-5, with a possible D match to TRBD2 (6 bases). The CDR3 sequence is 13 residues long. Trimming took 6 bases from V and 5 from J, leaving 13 bases between them. The germline V gene has CDR1 LNHDA and CDR2 SQIVND (reference sequence). For the CDR3, the DNA is TGTGCCAGTAGCACACTAGCAGGCGAGACCCAGTACTTC. Translating it yields CASSTLAGETQYF.

This chain connects TRBV6-6 to TRBJ2-1; 8 bases are a match to TRBD2. Germline loops: CDR1 MNHNY, CDR2 SVGAGI (reference sequence). The V gene end was trimmed by 3 bases and the J gene end by 10 bases; junction bases not matched to a gene: 2. The CDR3 spans 12 residues. The CDR3: CASSYRGGEQFF. In nucleotides, the CDR3 is TGTGCCAGCAGTTATCGCGGGGGGGAGCAGTTCTTC.

This clone has only a few counts. This chain links TRBV5-5 with TRBJ1-1; D is possibly TRBD1 (5 bases). In germline, CDR1 is SGHKS, CDR2 YYEKEE (reference sequence). The CDR3 runs to 13 residues. V was cut by 5 bases and J by 3 bases, with 11 bases left in between. Here the CDR3 DNA reads TGTGCCAGCAGTTGGGGGGGGGACACTGAAGCTTTCTTT. Residues: CASSWGGDTEAFF.

J is TRBJ1-1 and V is TRBV27, with 9 bases aligning to TRBD1. CDR3 size: 15 residues. From germline, CDR1 is MNHEY and CDR2 SMNVEV (reference sequence). Trimming took 6 bases from V and 1 from J; bases not matched to a gene: 6. For the CDR3, the DNA is TGTGCCAGCAGCCTTGGGACAGGGACGAACACTGAAGCTTTCTTT. Its protein product is CASSLGTGTNTEAFF.

The chain is built from TRBV18 and TRBJ1-3, with D maybe TRBD1 (6 bases). This CDR3 region has 14 residues. Looked up from germline, CDR1 is KGHSH and CDR2 is LQKENI. The ends were cut back, 3 bases at V and 2 bases at J, with 8 bases in the middle. The DNA of the CDR3 is TGTGCCAGCTCACCCGGACAGACTGGAAACACCATATATTTT. Its protein is CASSPGQTGNTIYF.

With respect to this clone: The junction departs from germline at one end; a sequencing error may be responsible. The chain employs TRBV12-5 and TRBJ1-5; no definite D call. The CDR3 is 16 amino acids. CDR1 is LGHNT and CDR2 is FRNRAP in the germline V gene. The CDR3 sequence: CASGLVLGEGNQPQNF. The CDR3 region has the DNA TGTGCTAGTGGTTTGGTATTGGGCGAGGGAAATCAGCCCCAGAATTTT.

This chain uses TRBV27 with TRBJ1-1, with D possibly being TRBD1 (5 bases). CDR1 MNHEY and CDR2 SMNVEV come from the germline V gene (reference sequence). Trimming removed 1 base at V and 4 bases at J, with 7 bases between. CDR3 length: 13 amino acids. The CDR3 is CASSLLGLTEAFF. The CDR3 nucleotides are TGTGCCAGCAGTTTATTGGGACTCACTGAAGCTTTCTTT.

The rearrangement uses TRBV27 and TRBJ1-1; D not certain. Germline V gene data show CDR1 as MNHEY and CDR2 as SMNVEV (reference sequence). V dropped 6 bases and J dropped 2 bases, with 7 bases sitting between them. CDR3 length: 12 residues. CDR3 sequence (DNA): TGTGCCAGCAGAAAACTTAACACTGAAGCTTTCTTT. This codes for CASRKLNTEAFF.

This chain uses TRBV9 with TRBJ1-2; possibly TRBD1 for D (6 bases). The V gene's germline CDR1 is SGDLS and CDR2 YYNGEE. The CDR3 sequence is 15 residues long. V shed 0 bases and J shed 9 bases, with 18 bases lying between them. CDR3 protein: CASSVGVQGVLSYTF. In DNA, the CDR3 is TGTGCCAGCAGCGTAGGGGTACAGGGTGTCTTGAGCTACACCTTC.

The chain uses TRBV19 and TRBJ2-5, with 8 bases that match TRBD1. After removal of 4 bases from V and 3 bases from J, the junction contained 1 base not matched to a gene. The CDR3 has 13 amino acids. Per the germline V gene, CDR1 is LNHDA and CDR2 is SQIVND (reference sequence). The CDR3 region has the DNA TGTGCCAGTAGTACGGACAGGGAAGAGACCCAGTACTTC. Amino acid sequence: CASSTDREETQYF.

The chain recombines TRBV19 with TRBJ1-1, with 9 positions matching TRBD1. Trimming at V came to 7 bases and at J to 5 bases, leaving 11 bases not matched to a gene. The CDR3 sequence is 15 residues long. Germline CDR1 reads LNHDA; CDR2 reads SQIVND (reference sequence). The CDR3: CASNTGWDRETEAFF. The DNA of the CDR3 is TGTGCCAGTAATACCGGATGGGACAGGGAGACTGAAGCTTTCTTT.

The chain is built from TRBV7-6 and TRBJ1-2, with TRBD1 identical over 7 bases. Looked up from germline, CDR1 is SGHVS and CDR2 is FNYEAQ. The CDR3 contains 15 residues. The V gene end was trimmed by 5 bases and the J gene end by 4 bases; junction bases not matched to a gene: 10. The CDR3 sequence is CASSVGSGGGYGYTF. As DNA, the CDR3 is TGTGCCAGCAGCGTCGGATCAGGGGGAGGCTATGGCTACACCTTC.

This chain links TRBV27 with TRBJ2-7; 11 bases fit TRBD2. CDR3 length equals 15 residues. Germline-derived CDR1 and CDR2 are MNHEY and SMNVEV (reference sequence). Trimming took 6 bases from V and 2 from J; bases not matched to a gene: 6. The CDR3 DNA reads as TGTGCCAGCAGCCTACTAGCGGGGGTTGCCTACGAGCAGTACTTC. Its protein is CASSLLAGVAYEQYF.

This rearrangement joins TRBV7-2 to TRBJ2-7; maybe TRBD2 (6 bases). The CDR3 runs 14 residues. Germline CDR1 is SGHTA and CDR2 is FQGNSA. V was pared by 1 base and J by 3 bases, with 10 bases between. CDR3 amino acids: CASSLGLALYEQYF. DNA for the CDR3: TGTGCCAGCAGCTTAGGGCTAGCGCTCTACGAGCAGTACTTC.